These 30 T cell receptor beta chains share one sample of origin, sequenced in a study of blood T cell repertoires in COVID-19. Only in-frame clones appear in the TCRdb table, and some are missing; sequencing was by immunoSEQ multiplex PCR. The table includes roughly 250,000 clones, 80% to 90% detected once. Sequencing was carried out using peripheral blood. The receptor source for this set is a middle-aged woman with acute or convalescent COVID-19.

V usage is TRBV4-1 and J usage is TRBJ1-2, with D perhaps matching TRBD1 (5 bases). V lost 3 bases and J 3 bases, leaving 17 bases between the germline ends. The V gene's germline CDR1 is MGHRA and CDR2 YSYEKL. CDR3 length: 16 residues. The CDR3 is CASSHNRFGVDYGYTF. The CDR3 DNA follows: TGCGCCAGCAGCCACAACAGGTTTGGGGTGGACTATGGCTACACCTTC.

The chain combines TRBV5-8 with TRBJ1-2; D gene uncertain. V lost 5 bases, J lost 8 bases, and 25 bases lay in between. The CDR3 extends over 16 amino acids. Germline CDR1 SGHTS, CDR2 YDEGEE. CDR3 nucleotides: TGTGCCAGCAGTTTTCCTCGTGCAGAGACACGTATCGGCTACACCTTC. The encoded protein is CASSFPRAETRIGYTF.

The chain uses TRBV6-2 or TRBV6-3 and TRBJ1-1, with TRBD1 identical over 7 bases. J gave up 5 bases and V 4 bases, and 7 bases lay outside the gene matches. Germline V gene data show CDR1 as MNHEY and CDR2 as SVGEGT. The CDR3 runs 14 residues. Here the CDR3 reads CASSSRQGWTEAFF. Written as DNA, the CDR3 is TGTGCCAGCAGTTCGAGACAGGGATGGACTGAAGCTTTCTTT.

This clone was counted once. The chain carries TRBV10-2 and TRBJ2-2; 7 bases fit TRBD1. V lost 1 base and J lost 2; bases outside the gene matches: 4. This CDR3 region has 16 residues. CDR1 is WSHSY and CDR2 is SAAADI in the germline V gene. The CDR3 here is CASSEWGTDNTGELFF. CDR3 nucleotide sequence: TGCGCCAGCAGTGAGTGGGGGACAGACAACACCGGGGAGCTGTTTTTT.

In its sample, this clone was seen once. The gene calls are TRBV10-1 and TRBJ1-2; D gene unclear. The CDR3 has 10 residues. Germline V gene sequence: CDR1 WNHNN, CDR2 SYGVQD (reference sequence). V was clipped by 9 bases and J by 6 bases, with 8 bases between them. CDR3 amino acids: CARSLNGYTF. CDR3 bases: TGCGCCAGGTCCCTAAATGGCTACACCTTC.

The chain carries TRBV27 and TRBJ1-1, with TRBD1 matching 8 bases. Germline V gives CDR1 MNHEY, CDR2 SMNVEV (reference sequence). The trim removed 9 bases at V and 4 bases at J, leaving 13 bases unmatched. The length of the CDR3 is 15 residues. Written as DNA, the CDR3 is TGTGCCAGTAGCGGGGGACAGGAGGTTTTCACTGAAGCTTTCTTT. Protein sequence: CASSGGQEVFTEAFF.

This rearrangement joins TRBV2 to TRBJ2-1; 8 bases agree with TRBD2. This CDR3 comprises 14 residues. The J segment lost 8 bases and the V segment lost 8 bases, leaving 11 bases of the junction unmatched. The germline gives CDR1 SNHLY, CDR2 FYNNEI. The CDR3 loop reads CASVTGGGRYEQFF. The CDR3 nucleotides read TGTGCCAGCGTCACTGGCGGGGGGAGGTATGAGCAGTTCTTC.

The chain is built from TRBV19 and TRBJ1-2; D may be TRBD1 (6 bases). The CDR3 loop spans 15 amino acids. Germline loops: CDR1 LNHDA, CDR2 SQIVND (reference sequence). V was clipped by 9 bases and J by 2 bases, with 19 bases between them. For the CDR3, the DNA is TGTGCCAGCCCACTTACAGGGACCGTCAACTATGGCTACACCTTC. As protein: CASPLTGTVNYGYTF.

This clone came up once. This sequence joins TRBV11-2 and TRBJ2-1; 10 bases are shared with TRBD2. Germline CDR1 reads SGHAT; CDR2 reads FQNNGV. This CDR3 has 15 amino acids. The trim removed 7 bases at V and 9 bases at J, leaving 12 bases unmatched. The CDR3 coding sequence is TGTGCCAGCAAGGTCAGCGGGGGGGCATTTGGTGAGCAGTTCTTC. Amino acid sequence: CASKVSGGAFGEQFF.

The chain joins TRBV3-1 (or the pseudogene TRBV3-2) to TRBJ1-2, with D unclear. The V end was cut by 6 bases, the J end by 2 bases, with 13 bases between. CDR3 size: 14 residues. Germline loops: CDR1 LGHDT, CDR2 YNNKEL (reference sequence). This CDR3 reads CASSLGWVNYGYTF. CDR3 nucleotides: TGTGCCAGCAGTCTAGGTTGGGTGAACTATGGCTACACCTTC.

The rearrangement joins TRBV18 to TRBJ1-4, with D tentatively TRBD1 (6 bases). This CDR3 is 14 amino acids long. V shed 6 bases and J shed 3 bases, with 11 bases lying between them. Germline V gives CDR1 KGHSH, CDR2 LQKENI. The CDR3 spells CASSSRGSNEKLFF. As DNA, the CDR3 is TGTGCCAGCTCGTCCAGGGGTTCTAATGAAAAACTGTTTTTT. The variable domain in full, completed from reference TRBV18 and TRBJ1-4, reads NAGVMQNPRHLVRRRGQEARLRCSPMKGHSHVYWYRQLPEEGLKFMVYLQKENIIDESGMPKERFSAEFPKEGPSILRIQQVVRGDSAAYFCASSSRGSNEKLFFGSGTQLSVL.

The chain carries TRBV15 and TRBJ2-3; TRBD1 is a possible D gene (5 bases). The V end lost 3 bases, the J end lost 3 bases, and 10 bases lay between the germline ends. In germline, CDR1 is LNHNV, CDR2 YYDKDF (reference sequence). The CDR3 loop spans 14 amino acids. CDR3 sequence: CATSRGHGTDTQYF. CDR3 sequence (DNA): TGTGCCACCAGCAGGGGGCACGGAACAGATACGCAGTATTTT.

The CDR3 coding sequence is TGTGCCAGCAGCCATGACAGGGTCACTGAAGCTTTCTTT. Translated, it gives CASSHDRVTEAFF. J is TRBJ1-1 and V is TRBV7-9, with TRBD1 identical over 7 bases. The CDR3 spans 13 residues. Germline values: CDR1 SEHNR, CDR2 FQNEAQ (reference sequence). V lost 5 bases to trimming and J lost 4 bases; unmatched junction nucleotides: 4. Drawing the rest from reference TRBV7-9 and TRBJ1-1, the complete variable domain is DTGVSQNPRHKITKRGQNVTFRCDPISEHNRLYWYRQTLGQGPEFLTYFQNEAQLEKSRLLSDRFSAERPKGSFSTLEIQRTEQGDSAMYLCASSHDRVTEAFFGQGTRLTVV.

V usage is TRBV10-2 and J usage is TRBJ1-1; no definite D call. V was trimmed by 7 bases and J by 2 bases, leaving 14 bases between them. The CDR3 runs to 14 residues. CDR1 WSHSY and CDR2 SAAADI come from the germline V gene. The CDR3: CASTGSRPNTEAFF. The CDR3 region has the DNA TGCGCCAGCACCGGGAGCAGGCCCAACACTGAAGCTTTCTTT.

CDR3 bases: TGTGCCAGCAGCTTTTGGACAGGGTCGGGAGAAAAACTGTTTTTT. Protein product: CASSFWTGSGEKLFF. This sequence joins TRBV7-6 and TRBJ1-4; 8 positions match TRBD1. Germline-derived CDR1 and CDR2 are SGHVS and FNYEAQ. This CDR3 comprises 15 residues. With 3 bases clipped from V and 8 bases from J, the junction kept 8 bases outside the gene matches.

V gene TRBV19 combines with J gene TRBJ1-4, with 9 bases identical to TRBD1. Germline lookup yields CDR1 LNHDA and CDR2 SQIVND (reference sequence). Trimming removed 1 base from V and 13 bases from J; junction bases left unmatched: 10. CDR3 length: 15 residues. CDR3 residues: CASSIVAGQGSPLFF. The CDR3 nucleotides are TGTGCCAGTAGTATAGTTGCGGGACAGGGAAGTCCACTGTTTTTT.

The chain uses TRBV12-5 and TRBJ2-2; tentative D call: TRBD2 (5 bases). This CDR3 comprises 16 residues. Germline V gene lookup returns CDR1 LGHNT and CDR2 FRNRAP. V dropped 0 bases and J dropped 4 bases, with 12 bases sitting between them. CDR3 sequence (DNA): TGTGCTAGTGGTTTGGTACTCGGGGTTTCCACCGGGGAGCTGTTTTTT. Protein: CASGLVLGVSTGELFF.

The genes are TRBV7-6 and TRBJ2-1; 16 bases line up with TRBD2. The CDR3 has 15 residues. Germline V CDR1 and CDR2: SGHVS, FNYEAQ. V lost 5 bases and J lost 12; bases outside the gene matches: 7. This CDR3 reads CASSPGTSGGAGQFF. The DNA for the CDR3 is TGTGCCAGCAGCCCCGGGACTAGCGGGGGGGCGGGGCAGTTCTTC.

The chain recombines TRBV3-1 (or the pseudogene TRBV3-2) with TRBJ2-2, with unresolved D. The CDR3 consists of 14 residues. V was trimmed by 0 bases and J by 7 bases, leaving 9 bases between them. Germline V gene data show CDR1 as LGHDT and CDR2 as YNNKEL (reference sequence). The CDR3 DNA sequence: TGTGCCAGCAGCCAAGAAGTGGGCAACGGGGAGCTGTTTTTT. Translating gives CASSQEVGNGELFF.

V gene TRBV29-1 combines with J gene TRBJ1-2; 10 bases line up with TRBD1. This CDR3 has 14 residues. Germline V gene sequence: CDR1 SQVTM, CDR2 ANQGSEA. Trimming took 6 bases from V and 8 from J; bases not matched to a gene: 12. CDR3 nucleotides: TGCAGCGTGGGGGACAGGGGTGTTTTGAGAGGCTACACCTTC. Translated: CSVGDRGVLRGYTF.

The V gene is TRBV2, the J gene TRBJ1-5; D is unresolved. Germline loops: CDR1 SNHLY, CDR2 FYNNEI. Between the trimmed V and J ends, which lost 6 bases and 5 bases, there was a span of 11 bases. The CDR3 extends over 13 amino acids. CDR3 nucleotide sequence: TGTGCCAGCAGCCTTCTCACGGATCAGCCCCAGCATTTT. Its translation: CASSLLTDQPQHF.

This clone has just one count. The J gene is TRBJ2-2, the V gene TRBV27, with 7 bases fitting TRBD1. This CDR3 is built from 15 residues. The ends lost 3 bases at V and 4 bases at J; junction bases unmatched: 5. Germline V gene lookup returns CDR1 MNHEY and CDR2 SMNVEV (reference sequence). For the CDR3, the DNA is TGTGCCAGCAGTTTCTCGTCAGGGGGCACCGGGGAGCTGTTTTTT. Translating it yields CASSFSSGGTGELFF.

This clone came up once. The V and J genes are TRBV30 and TRBJ2-2; D might be TRBD2 (5 bases). Germline CDR1 is GTSNPN and CDR2 is SVGIG (reference sequence). The CDR3 totals 15 residues. Trimming took 4 bases from V and 0 from J, leaving 12 bases between them. The CDR3 DNA reads as TGTGCCTGGACGTATAAGGAGGCGAACACCGGGGAGCTGTTTTTT. The encoded protein is CAWTYKEANTGELFF.

The gene calls are TRBV10-1 and TRBJ1-2, with D tentatively TRBD1 (6 bases). The CDR3 sequence is 15 residues long. The germline gives CDR1 WNHNN, CDR2 SYGVQD (reference sequence). V lost 9 bases and J 6 bases, leaving 23 bases between the germline ends. For the CDR3, the DNA is TGCGCCAGATGGGATTACGGACAGTCGAACCATGGCTACACCTTC. The encoded protein is CARWDYGQSNHGYTF.

CDR3 nucleotides: TGTGCCAGCGGCCCCGCGGGGACTGGAAACACCATATATTTT. It encodes CASGPAGTGNTIYF. The V gene is TRBV27, the J gene TRBJ1-3; no clear D. CDR1 is MNHEY, CDR2 SMNVEV, per germline (reference sequence). This CDR3 comprises 14 residues. V dropped 8 bases and J dropped 2 bases, with 13 bases sitting between them.

The gene calls are TRBV10-1 and TRBJ2-1, with 9 bases aligning to TRBD2. V gave up 3 bases and J gave up 3 bases; unmatched junction bases: 9. From germline, CDR1 is WNHNN and CDR2 SYGVQD (reference sequence). The CDR3 is 17 amino acids. In DNA, the CDR3 is TGCGCCAGCAGTGACCCCCGTTCTAGCGGGGTCTACAATGAGCAGTTCTTC. This codes for CASSDPRSSGVYNEQFF.

This clone came up once. The chain links TRBV25-1 to TRBJ1-2; possible D gene TRBD1, 6 bases. With 4 bases removed from V and 0 bases from J, the gap between germline ends came to 15 bases. CDR1 is MGHDK, CDR2 SYGVNS, per germline. This CDR3 is 16 amino acids long. Here the CDR3 DNA reads TGTGCCAGCAGTGGATGGACAGCTAAGACTAACTATGGCTACACCTTC. It is translated as CASSGWTAKTNYGYTF.

The gene calls are TRBV5-6 and TRBJ2-7; D uncertain. Germline V CDR1 and CDR2: SGHDT, YYEEEE. This CDR3 region has 14 residues. V was pared by 1 base and J by 3 bases, with 11 bases between. CDR3 sequence: CASSLSVIHYEQYV. The CDR3 coding sequence is TGTGCCAGCAGCTTGTCGGTAATCCACTACGAGCAGTACGTC.

This chain uses TRBV11-1 with TRBJ1-1; possible D gene TRBD1, 6 bases. Germline loops: CDR1 SGHAT, CDR2 FQDESV (reference sequence). The CDR3 consists of 13 residues. Deletions cut 3 bases from V and 6 bases from J, with 11 bases between. As DNA, the CDR3 is TGTGCCAGCAGCTTTTTCAGGGGCGCTGAAGCTTTCTTT. Translating gives CASSFFRGAEAFF. The full variable domain, its missing parts supplied by reference TRBV11-1 and TRBJ1-1, is EAEVAQSPRYKITEKSQAVAFWCDPISGHATLYWYRQILGQGPELLVQFQDESVVDDSQLPKDRFSAERLKGVDSTLKIQPAELGDSAMYLCASSFFRGAEAFFGQGTRLTVV.

The chain uses TRBV13 and TRBJ2-2; no reliable D call. The CDR3 is 11 amino acids. Germline values: CDR1 PRHDT, CDR2 FYEKMQ (reference sequence). Trimming stripped 3 bases from V and 6 bases from J, with 2 bases between. Written as DNA, the CDR3 is TGTGCCAGCAGCTTCTCCGGGGAGCTGTTTTTT. Translating gives CASSFSGELFF.